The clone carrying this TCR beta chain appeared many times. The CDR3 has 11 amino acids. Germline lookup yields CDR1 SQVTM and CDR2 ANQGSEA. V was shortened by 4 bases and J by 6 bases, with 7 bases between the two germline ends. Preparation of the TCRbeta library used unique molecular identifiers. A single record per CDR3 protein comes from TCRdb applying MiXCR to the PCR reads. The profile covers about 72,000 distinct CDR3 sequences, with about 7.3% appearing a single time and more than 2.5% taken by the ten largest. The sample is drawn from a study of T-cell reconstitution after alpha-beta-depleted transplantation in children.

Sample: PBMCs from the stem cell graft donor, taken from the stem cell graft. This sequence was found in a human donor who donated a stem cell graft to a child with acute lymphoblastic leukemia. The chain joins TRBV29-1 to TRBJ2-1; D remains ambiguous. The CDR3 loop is CSVGRINEQFF. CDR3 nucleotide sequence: TGCAGCGTTGGACGGATCAATGAGCAGTTCTTC.